Below, one TCR beta chain is given with its context. The CDR3 is 14 residues long. The germline V and J ends were trimmed by 1 base and 7 bases, with 12 bases remaining between them. The V gene's germline CDR1 is SGDLS and CDR2 YYNGEE. The data are from a study of OX40 agonist ivuxolimab in advanced cancers. Only in-frame clones appear in the TCRdb table, and some are missing; sequencing was by immunoSEQ multiplex PCR. The sample carries 75,000 or so clones, around four fifths recorded once. This sequence was found in an adult with an advanced solid tumor such as melanoma, head and neck, liver or kidney cancer. V usage is TRBV9 and J usage is TRBJ2-1, with D maybe TRBD1 (5 bases). Sequencing used CD4+ or CD8+ T cells sorted from blood, obtained in a trial of the OX40 agonist ivuxolimab. CDR3 nucleotide sequence: TGTGCCAGCAGCGTATCACCAGACAGAAATGAGCAGTTCTTC. This encodes CASSVSPDRNEQFF. The full variable domain, in which reference TRBV9 and TRBJ2-1 provide the parts outside the CDR3, is DSGVTQTPKHLITATGQRVTLRCSPRSGDLSVYWYQQSLDQGLQFLIQYYNGEERAKGNILERFSAQQFPDLHSELNLSSLELGDSALYFCASSVSPDRNEQFFGPGTRLTVL.